These T cell receptor beta chains were read from a single sample in a study of graft-versus-host responses after intestinal transplantation. Assay used: immunoSEQ multiplex PCR; TCRdb lists only in-frame clones, some missing. The sample has about 110,000 clones, more than 85% seen once. Their target antigens are unknown. Sample: unstimulated CD8+ T cells sorted from spleen or lymph node cells, taken before transplant. These receptors were taken from a human donor who was the organ donor for an intestinal transplant. The CDR3 runs from the conserved cysteine through the conserved F or W. Each record gives: J gene, V gene, D gene, clone size, CDR3 protein, CDR3 DNA. A D gene is named only where the DNA matches it firmly. Some rows have no size entry. The others give once, few or many, or a class for an expanded clone.

>TRBJ1-1|TRBV6-5|.|.
CASRKGLDEAFF
TGTGCCAGCCGTAAGGGTTTAGATGAAGCTTTCTTT
>TRBJ2-7|TRBV9|.|.
CASSGDTGASYEQYF
TGTGCCAGCAGCGGAGACACGGGCGCCTCCTACGAGCAGTACTTC
>TRBJ2-7|TRBV9|TRBD1|.
CASSPGQGRGYEQYF
TGTGCCAGCAGCCCGGGACAGGGTCGGGGCTACGAGCAGTACTTC
>TRBJ2-1|TRBV29-1|TRBD2|.
CSAPDGRALGEQFF
TGCAGCGCCCCTGACGGGAGGGCCTTGGGTGAGCAGTTCTTC
>TRBJ2-5|TRBV9|.|.
CASSEGAGGGETQYF
TGTGCCAGCAGCGAGGGGGCGGGCGGGGGTGAGACCCAGTACTTC
>TRBJ2-3|TRBV19|TRBD2|.
CASSSGLAGVRTDTQYF
TGTGCCAGTAGTTCGGGACTAGCGGGAGTCCGTACAGATACGCAGTATTTT
>TRBJ1-1|TRBV7-2|.|.
CASSLGTEAFF
TGTGCCAGCAGCTTAGGAACTGAAGCTTTCTTT
>TRBJ1-5|TRBV27|TRBD1|once
CASSLTGYSNQPQHF
TGTGCCAGCAGTTTGACAGGGTATAGCAATCAGCCCCAGCATTTT
>TRBJ2-3|TRBV7-7|TRBD1|.
CASSEGQGAGDTQYF
TGTGCCAGCAGTGAAGGGCAGGGGGCGGGAGATACGCAGTATTTT
>TRBJ2-7|TRBV7-9|TRBD1|.
CASGFRGPYEQYF
TGTGCCAGCGGGTTCAGGGGGCCCTACGAGCAGTACTTC
>TRBJ2-3|TRBV11-2|.|.
CASSSLLDTQYF
TGTGCCAGCAGCTCGTTACTAGATACGCAGTATTTT
>TRBJ2-3|TRBV4-1|.|.
CASSQATGVRYF
TGCGCCAGCAGCCAAGCAACGGGAGTACGGTATTTT
>TRBJ2-7|TRBV28|TRBD2|.
CATEAGGITWEQYF
TGTGCCACCGAAGCGGGAGGGATTACTTGGGAGCAGTACTTC
>TRBJ1-4|TRBV6-1|TRBD1|few
CASSTGQGAEKLFF
TGTGCCAGCAGTACAGGACAGGGGGCTGAAAAACTGTTTTTT
>TRBJ2-5|TRBV5-1|TRBD2|.
CASSLARSGEKKETQYF
TGCGCCAGCAGCTTGGCCAGGAGCGGGGAGAAGAAAGAGACCCAGTACTTC
>TRBJ2-2|TRBV28|.|.
CASSFRSTGELFF
TGTGCCAGCAGTTTTCGAAGCACCGGGGAGCTGTTTTTT
>TRBJ2-5|TRBV6-1|.|.
CASKGLGRQETQYF
TGTGCCAGCAAAGGTCTCGGGCGCCAAGAGACCCAGTACTTC
>TRBJ2-3|TRBV6-6|.|.
CASSYRDTDTQYF
TGTGCCAGCAGTTACAGGGACACAGATACGCAGTATTTT
>TRBJ1-3|TRBV2|.|.
CASSDGGGNTIYF
TGTGCCAGCAGTGACGGAGGTGGAAACACCATATATTTT
>TRBJ1-1|TRBV7-8|.|.
CASSYTGRGLEANTEAFF
TGTGCCAGCAGCTACACTGGGAGAGGGTTGGAGGCCAACACTGAAGCTTTCTTT
>TRBJ2-7|TRBV27|.|.
CASSLTGSYEQYF
TGTGCCAGCAGTTTGACAGGCTCCTACGAGCAGTACTTC
>TRBJ1-2|TRBV5-6|.|.
CASSLPGRVWGYTF
TGTGCCAGCAGCTTGCCCGGGAGGGTTTGGGGCTACACCTTC
>TRBJ2-3|TRBV27|.|.
CASSSRLGPPGDTQYF
TGTGCCAGCAGTTCTCGCCTGGGACCCCCTGGGGATACGCAGTATTTT
>TRBJ2-1|TRBV4-3|TRBD1|.
CASSPETGSSYNEQFF
TGCGCCAGCAGCCCCGAGACAGGGTCTTCCTACAATGAGCAGTTCTTC
>TRBJ2-1|TRBV27|TRBD2|.
CATAIAGNYNEQFF
TGTGCCACCGCTATAGCGGGAAATTACAATGAGCAGTTCTTC